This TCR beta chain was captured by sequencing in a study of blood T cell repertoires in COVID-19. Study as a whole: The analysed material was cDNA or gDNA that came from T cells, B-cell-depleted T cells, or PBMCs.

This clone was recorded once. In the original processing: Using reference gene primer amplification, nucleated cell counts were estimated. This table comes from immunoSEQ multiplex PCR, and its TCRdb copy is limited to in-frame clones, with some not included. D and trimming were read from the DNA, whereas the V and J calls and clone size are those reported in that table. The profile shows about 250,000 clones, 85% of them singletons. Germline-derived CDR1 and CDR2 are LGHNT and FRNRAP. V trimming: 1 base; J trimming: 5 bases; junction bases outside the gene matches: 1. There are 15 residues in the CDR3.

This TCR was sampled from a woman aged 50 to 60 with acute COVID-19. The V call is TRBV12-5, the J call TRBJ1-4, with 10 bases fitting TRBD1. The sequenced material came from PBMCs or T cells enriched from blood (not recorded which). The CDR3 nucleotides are TGTGCTAGTGGTTTGGGGGACAGGGGAAATGAAAAACTGTTTTTT. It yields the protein CASGLGDRGNEKLFF.